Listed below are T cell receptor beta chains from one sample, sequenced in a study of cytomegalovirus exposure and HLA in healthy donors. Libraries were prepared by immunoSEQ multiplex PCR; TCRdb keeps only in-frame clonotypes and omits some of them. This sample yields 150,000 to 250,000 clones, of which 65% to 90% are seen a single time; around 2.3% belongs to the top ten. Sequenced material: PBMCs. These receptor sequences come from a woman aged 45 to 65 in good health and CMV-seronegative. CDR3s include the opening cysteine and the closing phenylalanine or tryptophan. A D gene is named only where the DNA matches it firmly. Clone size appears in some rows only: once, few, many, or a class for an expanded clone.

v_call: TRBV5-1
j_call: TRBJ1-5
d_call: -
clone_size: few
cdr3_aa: CASSLEGGNQPQHF
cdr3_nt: TGCGCCAGCAGCTTGGAAGGGGGCAATCAGCCCCAGCATTTT

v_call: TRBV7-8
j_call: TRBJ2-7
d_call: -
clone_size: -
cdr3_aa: CASSLERDFSYEQYF
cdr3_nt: TGTGCCAGCAGCTTAGAACGGGACTTCTCCTACGAGCAGTACTTC

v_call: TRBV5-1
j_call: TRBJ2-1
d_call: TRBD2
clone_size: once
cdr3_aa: CASSLEGLAGREQFF
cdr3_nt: TGCGCCAGCAGCTTGGAAGGACTAGCGGGAAGGGAGCAGTTCTTC

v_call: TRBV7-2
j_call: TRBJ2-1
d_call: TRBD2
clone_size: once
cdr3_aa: CASSPRIAGGPYEQFF
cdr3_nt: TGTGCCAGCAGCCCCCGAATAGCGGGAGGGCCCTATGAGCAGTTCTTC

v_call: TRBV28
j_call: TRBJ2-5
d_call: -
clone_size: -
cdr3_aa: CASGQLLEETQYF
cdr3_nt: TGTGCCAGCGGACAGCTCCTTGAAGAGACCCAGTACTTC

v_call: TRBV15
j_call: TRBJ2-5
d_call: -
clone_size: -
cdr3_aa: CATKHARAQETQYF
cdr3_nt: TGTGCCACCAAACATGCGAGGGCACAAGAGACCCAGTACTTC

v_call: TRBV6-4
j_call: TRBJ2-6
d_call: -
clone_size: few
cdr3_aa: CASSDSDPEASGANVLTF
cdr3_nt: TGTGCCAGCAGTGACTCGGACCCGGAGGCCTCTGGGGCCAACGTCCTGACTTTC

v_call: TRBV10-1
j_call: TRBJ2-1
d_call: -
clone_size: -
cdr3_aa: CASSTTIYNEQFF
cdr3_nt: TGCGCCAGCAGTACAACGATCTACAATGAGCAGTTCTTC

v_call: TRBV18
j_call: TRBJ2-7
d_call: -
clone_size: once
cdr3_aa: CASSPYGQTYEQYF
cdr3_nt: TGTGCCAGCTCACCCTACGGACAGACCTACGAGCAGTACTTC

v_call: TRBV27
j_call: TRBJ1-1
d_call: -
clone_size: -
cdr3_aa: CASSGFQGIAEAFF
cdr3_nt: TGTGCCAGCAGCGGATTCCAGGGGATAGCTGAAGCTTTCTTT

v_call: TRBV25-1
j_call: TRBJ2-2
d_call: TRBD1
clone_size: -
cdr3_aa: CASSDPRGLNTGELFF
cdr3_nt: TGTGCCAGCAGTGATCCCAGGGGGCTGAACACCGGGGAGCTGTTTTTT

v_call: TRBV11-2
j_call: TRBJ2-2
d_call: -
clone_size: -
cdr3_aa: CASSLAISNTGELFF
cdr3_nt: TGTGCCAGCAGCTTAGCTATATCGAACACCGGGGAGCTGTTTTTT

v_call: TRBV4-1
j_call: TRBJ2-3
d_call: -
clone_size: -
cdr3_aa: CASSYAGTFPTAHTDTQYF
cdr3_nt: TGCGCCAGCAGCTATGCGGGGACCTTTCCCACCGCACACACAGATACGCAGTATTTT

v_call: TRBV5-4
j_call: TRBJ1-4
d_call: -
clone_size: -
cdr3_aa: CASSFELSPKLPTNEKLFF
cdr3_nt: TGTGCCAGCAGCTTTGAGCTATCCCCTAAACTTCCAACTAATGAAAAACTGTTTTTT

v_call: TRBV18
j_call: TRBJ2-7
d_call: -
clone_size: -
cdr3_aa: CASSPLRSGSSYEQYF
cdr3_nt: TGTGCCAGCTCACCACTCCGAAGCGGTAGCTCCTACGAGCAGTACTTC

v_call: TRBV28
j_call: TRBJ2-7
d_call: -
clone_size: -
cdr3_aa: CASSTLSGGRDFYEQYF
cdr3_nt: TGTGCCAGCAGCACCCTTTCGGGTGGGCGGGACTTCTACGAGCAGTACTTC

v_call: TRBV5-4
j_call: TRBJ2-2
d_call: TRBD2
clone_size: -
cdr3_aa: CASSPWGLAAGELFF
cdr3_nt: TGTGCCAGCAGCCCCTGGGGACTAGCCGCCGGGGAGCTGTTTTTT

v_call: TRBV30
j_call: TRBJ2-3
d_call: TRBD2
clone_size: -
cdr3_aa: CAWSVKGTNTDTQYF
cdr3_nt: TGTGCCTGGAGTGTCAAAGGGACTAACACAGATACGCAGTATTTT

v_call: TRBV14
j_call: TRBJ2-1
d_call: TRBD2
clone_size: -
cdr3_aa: CASSQITFGTSPFF
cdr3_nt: TGTGCCAGCAGCCAAATTACTTTCGGGACTAGCCCGTTCTTC

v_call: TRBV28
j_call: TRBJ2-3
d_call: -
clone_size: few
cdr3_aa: CASSLGRGVITDTQYF
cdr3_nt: TGTGCCAGCAGTTTAGGGCGGGGCGTCATCACAGATACGCAGTATTTT

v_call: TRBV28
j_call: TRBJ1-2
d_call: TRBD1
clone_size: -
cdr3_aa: CASSLGQGIGYAF
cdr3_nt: TGTGCCAGCAGTTTAGGACAGGGAATTGGCTACGCCTTC

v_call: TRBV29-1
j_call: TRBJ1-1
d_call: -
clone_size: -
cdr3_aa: CSVPSEGEAFF
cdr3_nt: TGCAGCGTGCCCTCGGAGGGTGAAGCTTTCTTT

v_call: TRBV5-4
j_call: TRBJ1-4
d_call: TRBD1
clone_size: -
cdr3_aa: CASSSGQGGEKLFF
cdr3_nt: TGTGCCAGCAGCTCGGGACAGGGTGGCGAAAAACTGTTTTTT

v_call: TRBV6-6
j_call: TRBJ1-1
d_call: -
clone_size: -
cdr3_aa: CASSLPPQGINTEAFF
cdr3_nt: TGTGCCAGCAGCCTCCCCCCACAGGGAATAAACACTGAAGCTTTCTTT

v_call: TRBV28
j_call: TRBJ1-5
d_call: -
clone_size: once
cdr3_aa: CASSPTGTSRESAQHF
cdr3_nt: TGTGCCAGCAGTCCAACCGGGACAAGTCGGGAATCAGCCCAGCATTTT

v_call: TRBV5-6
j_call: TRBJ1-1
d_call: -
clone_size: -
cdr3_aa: CASSFGGYTEAFF
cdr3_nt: TGTGCCAGCAGCTTCGGCGGGTACACTGAAGCTTTCTTT

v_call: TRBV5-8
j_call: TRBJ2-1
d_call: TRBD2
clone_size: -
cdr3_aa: CASSSGTSGYNEQFF
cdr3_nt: TGTGCCAGCAGCTCCGGGACTAGCGGATACAATGAGCAGTTCTTC

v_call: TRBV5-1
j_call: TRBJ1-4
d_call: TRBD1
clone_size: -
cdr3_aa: CASSLSGGYEKLFF
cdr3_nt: TGCGCCAGCAGCTTGTCAGGGGGCTATGAAAAACTGTTTTTT

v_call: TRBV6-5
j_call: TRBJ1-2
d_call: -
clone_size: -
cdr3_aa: CASSYGAGVYGYTF
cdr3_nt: TGTGCCAGCAGTTACGGTGCAGGGGTCTATGGCTACACCTTC

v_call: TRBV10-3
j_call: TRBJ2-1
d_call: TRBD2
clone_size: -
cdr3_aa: CAISAAGGRETLNYNEQFF
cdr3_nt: TGTGCCATCAGTGCGGCGGGCGGGAGGGAAACCCTGAACTACAATGAGCAGTTCTTC

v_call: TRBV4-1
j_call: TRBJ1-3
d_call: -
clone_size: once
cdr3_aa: CASSRGGQGGNTIYF
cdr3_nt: TGCGCCAGCAGCCGGGGGGGGCAAGGTGGAAACACCATATATTTT

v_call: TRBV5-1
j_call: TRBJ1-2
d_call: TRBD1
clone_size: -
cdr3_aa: CASSLSPSDRASTGGYTF
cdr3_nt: TGCGCCAGCAGCTTATCCCCATCGGACAGGGCCTCCACGGGAGGCTACACCTTC

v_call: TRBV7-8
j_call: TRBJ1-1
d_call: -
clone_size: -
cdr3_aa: CASRERGGAEAFF
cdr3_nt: TGTGCCAGCAGGGAGCGGGGGGGCGCCGAAGCTTTCTTT

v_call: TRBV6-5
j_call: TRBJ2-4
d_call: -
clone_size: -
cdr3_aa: CASRPLDSTKNIQYF
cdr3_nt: TGTGCCAGCAGACCTCTTGACAGTACCAAAAACATTCAGTACTTC

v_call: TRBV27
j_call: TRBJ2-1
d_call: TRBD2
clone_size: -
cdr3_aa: CASSPTRLAFSEQFF
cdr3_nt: TGTGCCAGCAGTCCTACGAGACTAGCGTTTAGTGAGCAGTTCTTC

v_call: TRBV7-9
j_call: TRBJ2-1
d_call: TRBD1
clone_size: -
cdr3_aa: CASSLWDRGYNEQFF
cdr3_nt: TGTGCCAGCAGCTTATGGGACAGGGGCTACAATGAGCAGTTCTTC

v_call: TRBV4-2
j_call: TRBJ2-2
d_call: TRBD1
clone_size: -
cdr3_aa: CASSQTGVTGELFF
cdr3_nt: TGTGCCAGCAGCCAAACAGGGGTCACCGGGGAGCTGTTTTTT

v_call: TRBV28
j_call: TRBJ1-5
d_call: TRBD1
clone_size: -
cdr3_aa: CAIRTGGGAGQPQHF
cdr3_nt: TGTGCCATACGAACAGGGGGAGGGGCCGGTCAGCCCCAGCATTTT

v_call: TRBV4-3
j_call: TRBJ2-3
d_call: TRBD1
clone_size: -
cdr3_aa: CASSQDTGGTDTQYF
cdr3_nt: TGCGCCAGCAGCCAAGATACAGGGGGCACAGATACGCAGTATTTT

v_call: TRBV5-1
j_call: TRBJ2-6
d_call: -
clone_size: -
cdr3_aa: CASSLEPSGANVLTF
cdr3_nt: TGCGCCAGCAGCTTGGAGCCCTCTGGGGCCAACGTCCTGACTTTC

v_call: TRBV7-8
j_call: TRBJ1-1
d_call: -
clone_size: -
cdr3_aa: CASSLPEAPAAFF
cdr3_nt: TGTGCCAGCAGCTTACCCGAGGCCCCAGCGGCTTTCTTT

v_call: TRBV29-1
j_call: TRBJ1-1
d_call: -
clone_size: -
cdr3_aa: CSVHSHRVRGTVNTEAFF
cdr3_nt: TGCAGCGTCCATTCACACAGGGTGAGGGGAACGGTGAACACTGAAGCTTTCTTT